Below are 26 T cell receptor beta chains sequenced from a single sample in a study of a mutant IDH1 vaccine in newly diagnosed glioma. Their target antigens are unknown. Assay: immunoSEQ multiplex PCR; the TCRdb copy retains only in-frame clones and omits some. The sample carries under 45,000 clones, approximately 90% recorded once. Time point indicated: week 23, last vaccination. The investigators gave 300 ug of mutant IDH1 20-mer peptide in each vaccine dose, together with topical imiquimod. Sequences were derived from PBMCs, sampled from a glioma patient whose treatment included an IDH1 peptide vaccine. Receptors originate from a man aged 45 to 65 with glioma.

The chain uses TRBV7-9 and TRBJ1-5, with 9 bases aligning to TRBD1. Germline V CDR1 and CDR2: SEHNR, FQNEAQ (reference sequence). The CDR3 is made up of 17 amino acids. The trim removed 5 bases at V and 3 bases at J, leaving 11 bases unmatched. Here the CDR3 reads CASSLGGTGWNNQPQHF. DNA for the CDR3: TGTGCCAGCAGCCTGGGGGGGACAGGGTGGAACAATCAGCCCCAGCATTTT.

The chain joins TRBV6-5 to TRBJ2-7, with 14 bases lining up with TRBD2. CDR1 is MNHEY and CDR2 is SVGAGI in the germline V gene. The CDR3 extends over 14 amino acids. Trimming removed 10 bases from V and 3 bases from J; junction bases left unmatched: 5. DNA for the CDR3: TGTGCCACCTCTGGGACTAGCGGGAGCTACGAGCAGTACTTC. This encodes CATSGTSGSYEQYF.

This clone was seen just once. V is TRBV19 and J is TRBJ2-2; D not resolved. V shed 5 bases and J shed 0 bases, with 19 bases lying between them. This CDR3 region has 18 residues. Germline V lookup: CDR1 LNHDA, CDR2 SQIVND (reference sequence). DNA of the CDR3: TGTGCCAGTAGTCCCCCGTCCCTTGCATCGACGAACACCGGGGAGCTGTTTTTT. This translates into CASSPPSLASTNTGELFF.

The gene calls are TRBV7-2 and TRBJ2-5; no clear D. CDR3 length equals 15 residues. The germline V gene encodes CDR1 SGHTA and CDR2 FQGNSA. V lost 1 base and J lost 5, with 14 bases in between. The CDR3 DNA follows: TGTGCCAGCAGCTTAGGGGGAAACTCTTGGGAGACCCAGTACTTC. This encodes CASSLGGNSWETQYF.

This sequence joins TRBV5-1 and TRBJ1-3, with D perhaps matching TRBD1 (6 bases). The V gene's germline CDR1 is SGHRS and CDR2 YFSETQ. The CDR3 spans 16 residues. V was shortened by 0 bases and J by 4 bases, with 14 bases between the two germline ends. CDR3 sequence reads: CASSLAGDALGNTIYF. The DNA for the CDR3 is TGCGCCAGCAGCTTGGCAGGGGACGCGTTAGGAAACACCATATATTTT.

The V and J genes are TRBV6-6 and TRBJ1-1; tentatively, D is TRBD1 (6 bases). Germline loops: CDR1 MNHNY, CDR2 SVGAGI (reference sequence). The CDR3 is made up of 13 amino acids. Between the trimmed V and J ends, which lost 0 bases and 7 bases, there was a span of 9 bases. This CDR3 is CASSYSVTGEAFF. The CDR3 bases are TGTGCCAGCAGTTACTCTGTGACAGGTGAAGCTTTCTTT.

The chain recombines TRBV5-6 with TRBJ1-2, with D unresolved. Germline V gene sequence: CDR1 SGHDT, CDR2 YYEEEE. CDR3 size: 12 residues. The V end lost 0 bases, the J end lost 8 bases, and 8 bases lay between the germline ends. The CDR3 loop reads CASSLGGLGYTF. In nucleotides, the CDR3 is TGTGCCAGCAGCTTGGGAGGCCTGGGCTACACCTTC.

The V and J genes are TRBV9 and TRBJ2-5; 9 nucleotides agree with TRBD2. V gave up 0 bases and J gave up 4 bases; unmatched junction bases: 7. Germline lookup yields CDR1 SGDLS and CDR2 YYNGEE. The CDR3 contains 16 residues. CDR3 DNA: TGTGCCAGCAGCGTAGACCGAGGCGGGGGGGTAGAGACCCAGTACTTC. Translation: CASSVDRGGGVETQYF. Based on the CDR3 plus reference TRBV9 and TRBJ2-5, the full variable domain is DSGVTQTPKHLITATGQRVTLRCSPRSGDLSVYWYQQSLDQGLQFLIQYYNGEERAKGNILERFSAQQFPDLHSELNLSSLELGDSALYFCASSVDRGGGVETQYFGPGTRLLVL.

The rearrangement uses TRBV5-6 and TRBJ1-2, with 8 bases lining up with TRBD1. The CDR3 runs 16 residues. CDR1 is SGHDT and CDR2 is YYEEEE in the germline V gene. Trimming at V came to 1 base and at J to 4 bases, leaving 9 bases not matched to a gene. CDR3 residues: CASSLWGTGDSYGYTF. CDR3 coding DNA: TGTGCCAGCAGCTTGTGGGGGACAGGAGATTCCTATGGCTACACCTTC.

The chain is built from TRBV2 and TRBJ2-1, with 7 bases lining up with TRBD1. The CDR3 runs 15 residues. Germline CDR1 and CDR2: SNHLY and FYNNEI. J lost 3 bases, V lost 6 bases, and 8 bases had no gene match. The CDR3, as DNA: TGTGCCAGCAGCCAGGACAGGACGCTCTACAATGAGCAGTTCTTC. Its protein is CASSQDRTLYNEQFF. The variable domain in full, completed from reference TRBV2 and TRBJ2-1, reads EPEVTQTPSHQVTQMGQEVILRCVPISNHLYFYWYRQILGQKVEFLVSFYNNEISEKSEIFDDQFSVERPDGSNFTLKIRSTKLEDSAMYFCASSQDRTLYNEQFFGPGTRLTVL.

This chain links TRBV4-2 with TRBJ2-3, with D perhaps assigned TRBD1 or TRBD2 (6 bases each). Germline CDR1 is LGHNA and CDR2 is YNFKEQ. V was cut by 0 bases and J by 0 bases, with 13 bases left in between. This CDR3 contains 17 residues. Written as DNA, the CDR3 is TGTGCCAGCAGCCAAGATTCCCAGGGGACTAGCACAGATACGCAGTATTTT. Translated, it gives CASSQDSQGTSTDTQYF.

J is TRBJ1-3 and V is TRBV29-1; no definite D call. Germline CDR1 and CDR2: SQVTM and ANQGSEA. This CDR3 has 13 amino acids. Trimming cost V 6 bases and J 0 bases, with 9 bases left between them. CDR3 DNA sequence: TGCAGCGTGGCCAAGAACTCTGGAAACACCATATATTTT. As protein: CSVAKNSGNTIYF.

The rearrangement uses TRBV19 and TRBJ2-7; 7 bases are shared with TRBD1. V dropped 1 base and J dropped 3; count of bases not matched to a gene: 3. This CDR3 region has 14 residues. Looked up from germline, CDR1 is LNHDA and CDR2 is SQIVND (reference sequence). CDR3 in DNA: TGTGCCAGTAGTATAGCCCGGGACAGCTACGAGCAGTACTTC. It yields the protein CASSIARDSYEQYF.

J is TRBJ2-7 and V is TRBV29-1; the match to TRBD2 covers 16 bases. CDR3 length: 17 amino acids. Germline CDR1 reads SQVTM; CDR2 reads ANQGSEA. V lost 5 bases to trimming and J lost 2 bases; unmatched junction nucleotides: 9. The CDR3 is CSVPGTSGRGNTYEQYF. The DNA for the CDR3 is TGCAGCGTTCCCGGGACTAGCGGGAGGGGAAACACCTACGAGCAGTACTTC.

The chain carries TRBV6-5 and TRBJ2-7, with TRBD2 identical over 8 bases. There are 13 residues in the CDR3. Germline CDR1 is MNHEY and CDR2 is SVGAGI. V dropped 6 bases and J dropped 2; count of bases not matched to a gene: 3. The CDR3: CASRGLATYEQYF. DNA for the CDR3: TGTGCCAGCAGAGGACTAGCAACCTACGAGCAGTACTTC.

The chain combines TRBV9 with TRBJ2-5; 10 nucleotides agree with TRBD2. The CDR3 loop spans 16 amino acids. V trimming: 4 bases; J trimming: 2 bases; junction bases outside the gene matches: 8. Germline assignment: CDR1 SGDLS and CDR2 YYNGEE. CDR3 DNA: TGTGCCAGCAGCACAGGTGCTAGCGGGAGTCAAGAGACCCAGTACTTC. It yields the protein CASSTGASGSQETQYF.

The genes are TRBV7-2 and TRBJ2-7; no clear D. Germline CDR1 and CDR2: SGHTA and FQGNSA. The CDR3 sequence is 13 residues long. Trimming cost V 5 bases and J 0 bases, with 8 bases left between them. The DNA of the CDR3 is TGTGCCAGCAGCCTAGGGCGCTCCTACGAGCAGTACTTC. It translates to CASSLGRSYEQYF.

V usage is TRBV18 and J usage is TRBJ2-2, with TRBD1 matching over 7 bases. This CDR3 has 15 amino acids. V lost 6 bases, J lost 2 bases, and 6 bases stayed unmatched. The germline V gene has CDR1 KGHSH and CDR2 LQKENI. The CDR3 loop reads CASSLGQENTGELFF. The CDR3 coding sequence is TGTGCCAGCTCCCTCGGACAGGAAAACACCGGGGAGCTGTTTTTT.

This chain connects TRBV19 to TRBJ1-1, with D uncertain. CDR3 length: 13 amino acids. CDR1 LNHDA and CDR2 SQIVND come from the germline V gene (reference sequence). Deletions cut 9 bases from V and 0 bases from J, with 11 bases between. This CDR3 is CASSIQLNTEAFF. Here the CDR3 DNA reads TGTGCCAGCTCCATTCAGCTGAACACTGAAGCTTTCTTT.

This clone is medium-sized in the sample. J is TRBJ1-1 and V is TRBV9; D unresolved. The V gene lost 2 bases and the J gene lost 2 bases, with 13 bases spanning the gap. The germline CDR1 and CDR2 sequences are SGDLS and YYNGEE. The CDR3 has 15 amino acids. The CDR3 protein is CASSVADAGNTEAFF. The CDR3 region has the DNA TGTGCCAGCAGCGTCGCTGACGCCGGAAACACTGAAGCTTTCTTT.

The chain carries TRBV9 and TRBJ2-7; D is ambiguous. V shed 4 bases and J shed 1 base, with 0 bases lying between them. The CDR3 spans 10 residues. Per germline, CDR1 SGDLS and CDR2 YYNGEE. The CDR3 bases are TGTGCCAGCAGCTCCTACGAGCAGTACTTC. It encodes CASSSYEQYF.

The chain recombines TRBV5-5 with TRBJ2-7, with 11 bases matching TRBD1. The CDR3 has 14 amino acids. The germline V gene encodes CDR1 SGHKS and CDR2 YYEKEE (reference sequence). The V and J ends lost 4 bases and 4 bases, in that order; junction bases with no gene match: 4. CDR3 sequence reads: CASSHGQGAYEQYF. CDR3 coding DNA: TGTGCCAGCAGCCACGGACAGGGGGCATACGAGCAGTACTTC.

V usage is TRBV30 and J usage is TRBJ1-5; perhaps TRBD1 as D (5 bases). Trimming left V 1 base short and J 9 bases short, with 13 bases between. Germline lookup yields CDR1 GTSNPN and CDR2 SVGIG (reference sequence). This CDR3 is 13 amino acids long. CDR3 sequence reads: CAWSGAGLRPQHF. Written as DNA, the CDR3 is TGTGCCTGGAGTGGGGCAGGGTTACGGCCCCAGCATTTT.

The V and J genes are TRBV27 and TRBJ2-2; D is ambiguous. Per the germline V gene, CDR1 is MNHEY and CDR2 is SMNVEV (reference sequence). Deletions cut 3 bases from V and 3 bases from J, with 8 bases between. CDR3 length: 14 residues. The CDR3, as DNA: TGTGCCAGCAGTTTTAGGAAGGACACCGGGGAGCTGTTTTTT. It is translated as CASSFRKDTGELFF.

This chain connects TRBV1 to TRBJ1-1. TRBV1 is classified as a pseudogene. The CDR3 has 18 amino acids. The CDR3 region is CTSKRTSVGIFDRTEAFF. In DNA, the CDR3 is TGCACCAGCAAGCGGACGTCCGTGGGTATCTTCGATCGGACTGAAGCTTTCTTT.

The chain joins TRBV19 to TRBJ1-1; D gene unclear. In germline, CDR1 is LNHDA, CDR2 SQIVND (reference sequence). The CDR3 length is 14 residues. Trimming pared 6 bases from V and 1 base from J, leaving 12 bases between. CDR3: CASRSSTQNTEAFF. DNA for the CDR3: TGTGCCAGTAGATCCTCCACACAGAACACTGAAGCTTTCTTT. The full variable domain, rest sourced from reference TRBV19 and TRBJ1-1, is DGGITQSPKYLFRKEGQNVTLSCEQNLNHDAMYWYRQDPGQGLRLIYYSQIVNDFQKGDIAEGYSVSREKKESFPLTVTSAQKNPTAFYLCASRSSTQNTEAFFGQGTRLTVV.